This is a list of T cell receptor beta chains from one sample in a study of blood T cell repertoires in COVID-19. Method: immunoSEQ multiplex PCR; TCRdb's copy keeps in-frame clones and lacks some. This sample carries roughly 330,000 clones, 87% of them seen once, and the ten largest clones take about 5.2%. The sample taken for sequencing was PBMCs or T cells enriched from blood (not recorded which). These receptors were taken from a woman aged 25 to 45 who had recovered from COVID-19. CDR3s include the opening cysteine and the closing phenylalanine or tryptophan. A D gene is named only where the DNA matches it firmly. Clone size appears in some rows only: once, few, many, or a class for an expanded clone.

D	V	size	J	CDR3	DNA
-	TRBV18	-	TRBJ2-7	CASSPPNSPPGEQYF	TGTGCCAGCTCACCACCAAACAGTCCCCCAGGGGAGCAGTACTTC
TRBD1	TRBV7-9	-	TRBJ1-1	CASSPTGGGTEAFF	TGTGCCAGCAGCCCGACAGGGGGTGGCACTGAAGCTTTCTTT
TRBD1	TRBV9	-	TRBJ2-5	CASSAEAGGETQYF	TGTGCCAGCAGCGCCGAGGCAGGGGGAGAGACCCAGTACTTC
-	TRBV29-1	-	TRBJ1-2	CSVDRVYGYTF	TGCAGCGTTGACAGGGTCTATGGCTACACCTTC
TRBD1	TRBV28	-	TRBJ1-2	CASSLRTGAPWGYTF	TGTGCCAGCAGTTTGCGGACAGGAGCACCCTGGGGCTACACCTTC
-	TRBV24-1	-	TRBJ2-1	CATSDSRDFGLYNEQFF	TGTGCCACCAGTGATTCCCGGGACTTCGGGCTTTACAATGAGCAGTTCTTC
-	TRBV7-8	-	TRBJ2-7	CASSLDRVGGEQYF	TGTGCCAGCAGCTTAGACCGGGTAGGGGGCGAGCAGTACTTC
-	TRBV29-1	once	TRBJ1-2	CSVEAGQVNYGYTF	TGCAGCGTTGAAGCCGGTCAGGTGAACTATGGCTACACCTTC
-	TRBV4-3	-	TRBJ1-2	CASSPHRGRGYGYTF	TGCGCCAGCAGCCCTCACCGCGGCAGGGGCTATGGCTACACCTTC
TRBD1	TRBV6-6	few	TRBJ1-2	CASSQPGQGIDGYTF	TGTGCCAGCAGCCAACCCGGACAGGGAATAGATGGCTACACCTTC
-	TRBV30	-	TRBJ2-5	CAWRAQGSLGTQYF	TGTGCCTGGAGGGCACAGGGTTCCCTTGGTACCCAGTACTTC
TRBD2	TRBV6-5	-	TRBJ2-3	CASVLAGSTDTQYF	TGTGCCAGCGTTCTAGCGGGGAGCACAGATACGCAGTATTTT
-	TRBV7-9	-	TRBJ2-5	CASSLTQGPTWETQYF	TGTGCCAGCAGCTTAACCCAGGGGCCGACTTGGGAGACCCAGTACTTC
TRBD1	TRBV5-1	-	TRBJ2-5	CASSTTGTQETQYF	TGCGCCAGCAGCACGACAGGGACACAAGAGACCCAGTACTTC
TRBD1	TRBV5-4	-	TRBJ2-2	CASSLRSTGGRTGELFF	TGTGCCAGCAGCTTACGATCGACAGGGGGAAGAACCGGGGAGCTGTTTTTT
-	TRBV28	-	TRBJ1-5	CASSFPYSNQPQHF	TGTGCCAGCAGTTTCCCTTATAGCAATCAGCCCCAGCATTTT
-	TRBV18	-	TRBJ2-7	CASSPLAGRNF	TGTGCCAGCTCACCACTGGCAGGGCGGAACTTC
TRBD1	TRBV7-2	-	TRBJ1-5	CASSLEFRTGGRQPQHF	TGTGCCAGCAGCTTGGAGTTCCGGACAGGGGGTCGGCAGCCCCAGCATTTT
-	TRBV4-1	-	TRBJ1-5	CASSLETGGNNQPQHF	TGCGCCAGCAGCCTGGAGACGGGCGGGAATAATCAGCCCCAGCATTTT
-	TRBV20-1	few	TRBJ1-1	CSAPDRPEAFF	TGCAGTGCTCCGGACAGACCTGAAGCTTTCTTT
-	TRBV4-2	-	TRBJ2-5	CASSLGPGGETQYF	TGTGCCAGCAGCCTCGGCCCCGGAGGGGAGACCCAGTACTTC
-	TRBV27	-	TRBJ2-3	CASSLESTDTQYF	TGTGCCAGCAGTTTGGAGAGCACAGATACGCAGTATTTT
TRBD1	TRBV7-9	-	TRBJ2-2	CASSRTGGGSNTGELFF	TGTGCCAGCAGCCGGACAGGTGGCGGCTCGAACACCGGGGAGCTGTTTTTT
-	TRBV5-8	-	TRBJ2-5	CASSPGVARSGETQYF	TGTGCCAGCAGCCCGGGGGTAGCAAGGTCCGGAGAGACCCAGTACTTC
-	TRBV3-1/TRBV3-2	-	TRBJ2-1	CASSQDPQEQFF	TGTGCCAGCAGCCAAGATCCACAGGAGCAGTTCTTC
-	TRBV5-1	-	TRBJ2-5	CASSYSGTVQETQYF	TGCGCCAGCAGCTATTCGGGGACTGTCCAAGAGACCCAGTACTTC
-	TRBV5-6	-	TRBJ1-3	CASSLTGSSGNTIYF	TGTGCCAGCAGCTTGACAGGGTCTTCTGGAAACACCATATATTTT
TRBD1	TRBV5-1	once	TRBJ2-7	CASSLRQGDYEQYF	TGCGCCAGCAGCTTACGACAGGGGGACTACGAGCAGTACTTC
-	TRBV10-3	-	TRBJ1-6	CAISEPGGGSPLHF	TGTGCCATCAGTGAGCCCGGAGGAGGCTCACCCCTCCACTTT
-	TRBV18	-	TRBJ2-1	CASSPSGGYNEQFF	TGTGCCAGCTCACCGTCAGGGGGGTACAATGAGCAGTTCTTC
-	TRBV6-6	-	TRBJ1-2	CASSYTGGGYTF	TGTGCCAGCAGCTACACTGGTGGTGGCTACACCTTC
TRBD1	TRBV9	-	TRBJ2-1	CASSAGQGLYEQFF	TGTGCCAGCAGCGCCGGACAGGGGCTCTATGAGCAGTTCTTC
TRBD2	TRBV6-2/TRBV6-3	-	TRBJ2-2	CASSYDFFGEGGELFF	TGTGCCAGCAGTTACGACTTTTTTGGGGAGGGCGGGGAGCTGTTTTTT
-	TRBV19	-	TRBJ1-1	CASSRQFSGTEAFF	TGTGCCAGTAGTAGACAGTTTTCCGGCACTGAAGCTTTCTTT
TRBD1	TRBV19	-	TRBJ2-3	CASMPGQTSTDTQYF	TGTGCCAGTATGCCGGGACAGACTAGCACAGATACGCAGTATTTT
-	TRBV11-2	-	TRBJ2-2	CASSPLRNTGELFF	TGTGCCAGCAGCCCCCTCCGGAACACCGGGGAGCTGTTTTTT
-	TRBV7-6	-	TRBJ2-7	CASSGKGGGGSYEQYF	TGTGCCAGCAGCGGAAAAGGGGGGGGTGGCTCCTACGAGCAGTACTTC
TRBD2	TRBV5-1	-	TRBJ2-4	CASSLEEGGNIQYF	TGCGCCAGCAGCTTGGAGGAGGGAGGGAACATTCAGTACTTC
-	TRBV3-1/TRBV3-2	few	TRBJ1-1	CASSQGGRFMNTEAFF	TGTGCCAGCAGCCAAGGAGGCAGATTTATGAACACTGAAGCTTTCTTT
TRBD1	TRBV5-1	-	TRBJ2-5	CASSPAGTGDTQYF	TGCGCCAGCAGCCCTGCCGGGACAGGGGACACCCAGTACTTC
-	TRBV27	-	TRBJ1-4	CASSVTATNEKLFF	TGTGCCAGCAGTGTGACAGCAACTAATGAAAAACTGTTTTTT
-	TRBV4-1	-	TRBJ1-2	CASSQVPRGYGYTF	TGCGCCAGCAGCCAAGTGCCCCGGGGCTATGGCTACACCTTC
-	TRBV5-4	few	TRBJ2-5	CASSWDLKETQYF	TGTGCCAGCAGCTGGGACTTAAAAGAGACCCAGTACTTC
TRBD2	TRBV5-1	-	TRBJ2-5	CASSATSRETQYF	TGCGCCAGCAGCGCGACTAGCCGAGAGACCCAGTACTTC
TRBD1	TRBV28	-	TRBJ1-2	CASRGDRGYGYTF	TGTGCCAGCAGGGGGGACAGGGGGTATGGCTACACCTTC
TRBD2	TRBV11-3	-	TRBJ2-1	CASSARGANEQFF	TGTGCCAGCAGCGCGCGGGGGGCCAATGAGCAGTTCTTC
TRBD1	TRBV5-1	-	TRBJ2-3	CASSRLQGASTDTQYF	TGCGCCAGCAGCCGGCTACAGGGGGCCTCCACAGATACGCAGTATTTT
-	TRBV27	-	TRBJ2-7	CASSLGSSSYEQYF	TGTGCCAGCAGTTTGGGCAGCTCCTCCTACGAGCAGTACTTC
-	TRBV29-1	few	TRBJ1-1	CSADVGPNTEAFF	TGCAGCGCTGACGTTGGCCCGAACACTGAAGCTTTCTTT
-	TRBV7-9	-	TRBJ2-2	CASSLGPQGRKAGELFF	TGTGCCAGCAGCTTAGGACCACAGGGCAGGAAGGCCGGGGAGCTGTTTTTT
TRBD2	TRBV9	-	TRBJ2-1	CASSVAASGGEQFF	TGTGCCAGCAGCGTAGCGGCTAGCGGGGGGGAGCAGTTCTTC
TRBD1	TRBV15	-	TRBJ1-6	CATSRGQGTYSPLHF	TGTGCCACCAGCAGAGGACAGGGGACTTATTCACCCCTCCACTTT
TRBD1	TRBV15	-	TRBJ2-3	CATSRVGAGGRDTQYF	TGTGCCACCAGCAGAGTTGGGGCAGGGGGCAGGGATACGCAGTATTTT